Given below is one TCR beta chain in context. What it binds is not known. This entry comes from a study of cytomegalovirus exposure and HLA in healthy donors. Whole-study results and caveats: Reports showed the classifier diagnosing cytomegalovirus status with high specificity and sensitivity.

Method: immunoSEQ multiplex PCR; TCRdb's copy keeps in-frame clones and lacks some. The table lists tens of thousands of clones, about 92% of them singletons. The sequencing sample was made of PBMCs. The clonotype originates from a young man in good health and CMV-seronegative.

The CDR3 loop reads CASSLRDRYQPQHF. DNA for the CDR3: TGTGCCAGCAGTTTAAGGGACAGATATCAGCCCCAGCATTTT. V gene TRBV27 combines with J gene TRBJ1-5; 7 bases are a match to TRBD1. Germline CDR1 MNHEY, CDR2 SMNVEV (reference sequence). Trimming cost V 2 bases and J 5 bases; bases outside gene matches: 3. The CDR3 sequence is 14 residues long.